Listed below are T cell receptor beta chains from one sample, sequenced in a study of beta chain features in type 1 diabetes. Data came from immunoSEQ multiplex PCR; TCRdb stores just in-frame clones and leaves some out. The table has a few hundred thousand clones, around a tenth seen once; the top ten hold approximately 0.55%. Sequencing was carried out using central memory CD4+ T cells from blood. These receptors were taken from a man aged 25-40 years with type 1 diabetes. Each CDR3 is given with its conserved first and last residue. The D gene is left open where the match is weak. Only part of the rows carry a size: once, few, many, or a class if the clone is expanded.

j_call: TRBJ2-1; d_call: -; v_call: TRBV29-1; clone_size: -; cdr3_aa: CSVDRTWNNEQFF; cdr3_nt: TGCAGCGTTGACCGGACCTGGAACAATGAGCAGTTCTTC
j_call: TRBJ2-1; d_call: -; v_call: TRBV5-1; clone_size: -; cdr3_aa: CASSRAGDDNEQFF; cdr3_nt: TGCGCCAGCAGCCGGGCAGGGGACGACAATGAGCAGTTCTTC
j_call: TRBJ2-7; d_call: TRBD1; v_call: TRBV11-2; clone_size: few; cdr3_aa: CASSSGTGNYEQYF; cdr3_nt: TGTGCCAGCAGCTCGGGGACAGGGAATTACGAGCAGTACTTC
j_call: TRBJ1-2; d_call: -; v_call: TRBV30; clone_size: -; cdr3_aa: CAWRGGRGGQDDYGYTF; cdr3_nt: TGTGCCTGGAGAGGGGGGAGAGGAGGGCAAGATGACTATGGCTACACCTTC
j_call: TRBJ1-3; d_call: -; v_call: TRBV6-1; clone_size: many; cdr3_aa: CAGTSGPGNTIYF; cdr3_nt: TGTGCCGGAACCTCGGGACCGGGAAACACCATATATTTT
j_call: TRBJ2-5; d_call: -; v_call: TRBV7-6; clone_size: once; cdr3_aa: CASSLALQSVQTQYF; cdr3_nt: TGTGCCAGCAGCTTAGCGCTACAGTCAGTCCAGACCCAGTACTTC
j_call: TRBJ2-7; d_call: -; v_call: TRBV4-2; clone_size: few; cdr3_aa: CASSSRDSYEQYF; cdr3_nt: TGTGCCAGCAGCTCTAGGGATTCCTACGAGCAGTACTTC
j_call: TRBJ2-6; d_call: -; v_call: TRBV7-9; clone_size: -; cdr3_aa: CASSSGTRGFSGANVLTF; cdr3_nt: TGTGCCAGCAGCTCAGGGACTCGCGGCTTCTCTGGGGCCAACGTCCTGACTTTC
j_call: TRBJ2-2; d_call: TRBD1; v_call: TRBV5-1; clone_size: -; cdr3_aa: CASSLQGATGELFF; cdr3_nt: TGCGCCAGCAGCTTGCAGGGGGCGACCGGGGAGCTGTTTTTT
j_call: TRBJ1-2; d_call: TRBD1; v_call: TRBV2; clone_size: few; cdr3_aa: CASSGQDRGHYGYTF; cdr3_nt: TGTGCCAGCAGTGGTCAGGACAGGGGTCACTATGGCTACACCTTC
j_call: TRBJ2-1; d_call: -; v_call: TRBV7-2; clone_size: -; cdr3_aa: CASSLGRSSGEQFF; cdr3_nt: TGTGCCAGCAGCTTAGGTCGCTCCTCAGGTGAGCAGTTCTTC
j_call: TRBJ1-2; d_call: TRBD1; v_call: TRBV11-2; clone_size: -; cdr3_aa: CASSPPGGSYTF; cdr3_nt: TGTGCCAGCAGCCCCCCAGGGGGTAGCTACACCTTC
j_call: TRBJ2-1; d_call: TRBD2; v_call: TRBV4-2; clone_size: few; cdr3_aa: CASSQPLAGGGHEQFF; cdr3_nt: TGTGCCAGCAGCCAGCCTCTAGCGGGAGGGGGCCATGAGCAGTTCTTC
j_call: TRBJ2-4; d_call: -; v_call: TRBV7-2; clone_size: many; cdr3_aa: CASSSGQRNIQYF; cdr3_nt: TGTGCCAGCAGCTCCGGACAGAGAAACATTCAGTACTTC
j_call: TRBJ1-1; d_call: -; v_call: TRBV7-9; clone_size: few; cdr3_aa: CASSLDTYTEAFF; cdr3_nt: TGTGCCAGCAGCTTGGACACCTACACTGAAGCTTTCTTT
j_call: TRBJ2-5; d_call: -; v_call: TRBV29-1; clone_size: -; cdr3_aa: CSVDREGVRETQYF; cdr3_nt: TGCAGCGTTGATCGAGAGGGTGTCCGAGAGACCCAGTACTTC
j_call: TRBJ2-7; d_call: -; v_call: TRBV7-2; clone_size: -; cdr3_aa: CASSLAETPTYEQYF; cdr3_nt: TGTGCCAGCAGCTTAGCGGAGACTCCGACCTACGAGCAGTACTTC
j_call: TRBJ1-2; d_call: -; v_call: TRBV30; clone_size: few; cdr3_aa: CAWMIQSGIGRNTF; cdr3_nt: TGTGCCTGGATGATCCAGTCAGGGATAGGTCGGAACACCTTC
j_call: TRBJ2-2; d_call: -; v_call: TRBV10-2; clone_size: few; cdr3_aa: CATRWGPANTGELFF; cdr3_nt: TGCGCCACCCGTTGGGGTCCCGCGAACACCGGGGAGCTGTTTTTT
j_call: TRBJ2-4; d_call: TRBD1; v_call: TRBV7-2; clone_size: few; cdr3_aa: CASSLAGQGNIQYF; cdr3_nt: TGTGCCAGCAGCTTAGCGGGACAGGGGAACATTCAGTACTTC
j_call: TRBJ2-7; d_call: -; v_call: TRBV5-1; clone_size: -; cdr3_aa: CASSSTDRGNYEQYF; cdr3_nt: TGCGCCAGCAGCTCGACAGACCGGGGCAATTACGAGCAGTACTTC
j_call: TRBJ2-7; d_call: TRBD1; v_call: TRBV7-2; clone_size: few; cdr3_aa: CASSLQGAHEQYF; cdr3_nt: TGTGCCAGCAGCTTACAGGGGGCCCACGAGCAGTACTTC
j_call: TRBJ2-3; d_call: TRBD2; v_call: TRBV7-3; clone_size: few; cdr3_aa: CASSLGLAEITDTQYF; cdr3_nt: TGTGCCAGCAGCTTAGGTCTAGCGGAAATCACAGATACGCAGTATTTT
j_call: TRBJ2-3; d_call: TRBD2; v_call: TRBV4-2; clone_size: -; cdr3_aa: CASSFTSGTDTQYF; cdr3_nt: TGTGCCAGCAGCTTCACTAGCGGCACAGATACGCAGTATTTT
j_call: TRBJ1-5; d_call: -; v_call: TRBV28; clone_size: few; cdr3_aa: CASRPQSGRQWAQHF; cdr3_nt: TGTGCCAGCAGACCACAGTCCGGACGCCAATGGGCCCAGCATTTT
j_call: TRBJ2-1; d_call: TRBD2; v_call: TRBV6-4; clone_size: few; cdr3_aa: CASQQLAGGPASNEQFF; cdr3_nt: TGTGCCAGCCAACAACTAGCGGGAGGCCCAGCGTCCAATGAGCAGTTCTTC
j_call: TRBJ2-3; d_call: -; v_call: TRBV5-1; clone_size: few; cdr3_aa: CASSPGENTQYF; cdr3_nt: TGCGCCAGCAGCCCGGGGGAAAATACGCAGTATTTT
j_call: TRBJ1-6; d_call: -; v_call: TRBV2; clone_size: -; cdr3_aa: CASTLERGNSPLHF; cdr3_nt: TGTGCCAGCACTCTCGAGAGGGGAAATTCACCCCTCCACTTT
j_call: TRBJ2-3; d_call: -; v_call: TRBV2; clone_size: -; cdr3_aa: CASLPAGTDTQYF; cdr3_nt: TGTGCCAGCTTGCCGGCGGGCACAGATACGCAGTATTTT
j_call: TRBJ1-1; d_call: -; v_call: TRBV11-2; clone_size: few; cdr3_aa: CASSLRGGTEAFF; cdr3_nt: TGTGCCAGCAGCTTAAGGGGGGGCACTGAAGCTTTCTTT
j_call: TRBJ1-5; d_call: -; v_call: TRBV11-2; clone_size: few; cdr3_aa: CASSFGTTGDQPQHF; cdr3_nt: TGTGCCAGCAGCTTTGGGACGACTGGGGATCAGCCCCAGCATTTT
j_call: TRBJ1-2; d_call: -; v_call: TRBV28; clone_size: -; cdr3_aa: CASSFGRDGYTF; cdr3_nt: TGTGCCAGCAGTTTTGGTAGGGATGGCTACACCTTC
j_call: TRBJ2-1; d_call: -; v_call: TRBV10-3; clone_size: many; cdr3_aa: CAISRTSRGYNEQFF; cdr3_nt: TGTGCCATCAGCAGAACCTCCAGAGGGTACAATGAGCAGTTCTTC
j_call: TRBJ2-4; d_call: -; v_call: TRBV19; clone_size: -; cdr3_aa: CASRSFGGSTGKDIQYF; cdr3_nt: TGTGCCAGCCGATCATTTGGAGGGAGTACAGGGAAAGACATTCAGTACTTC
j_call: TRBJ2-7; d_call: -; v_call: TRBV5-1; clone_size: few; cdr3_aa: CASSLEGGSLYEQYF; cdr3_nt: TGCGCCAGCAGCTTGGAGGGAGGCTCTCTCTACGAGCAGTACTTC
j_call: TRBJ2-7; d_call: TRBD2; v_call: TRBV11-2; clone_size: many; cdr3_aa: CASSLLASGRGEQYF; cdr3_nt: TGTGCCAGCAGCTTACTCGCTAGCGGGAGGGGAGAGCAGTACTTC
j_call: TRBJ1-3; d_call: TRBD1; v_call: TRBV28; clone_size: many; cdr3_aa: CAGRQGPGNTIYF; cdr3_nt: TGTGCCGGCAGACAGGGACCTGGAAACACCATATATTTT
j_call: TRBJ2-5; d_call: TRBD1; v_call: TRBV18; clone_size: few; cdr3_aa: CASSPSLTGGQETQYF; cdr3_nt: TGTGCCAGCTCACCTTCGTTAACAGGGGGGCAAGAGACCCAGTACTTC
j_call: TRBJ2-2; d_call: TRBD1; v_call: TRBV5-1; clone_size: -; cdr3_aa: CASGEGAITGELFF; cdr3_nt: TGCGCCAGCGGTGAGGGGGCAATCACCGGGGAGCTGTTTTTT
j_call: TRBJ2-7; d_call: -; v_call: TRBV6-1; clone_size: -; cdr3_aa: CASRIRDGTYEQYF; cdr3_nt: TGTGCCAGCAGAATCAGGGACGGCACCTACGAGCAGTACTTC
j_call: TRBJ1-5; d_call: -; v_call: TRBV15; clone_size: many; cdr3_aa: CATSRGGGGESNQPQHF; cdr3_nt: TGTGCCACCAGCAGAGGAGGGGGGGGCGAGAGCAATCAGCCCCAGCATTTT
j_call: TRBJ2-3; d_call: TRBD2; v_call: TRBV29-1; clone_size: few; cdr3_aa: CSSLRESTDTQYF; cdr3_nt: TGCAGTTCTCTGCGGGAGAGCACAGATACGCAGTATTTT
j_call: TRBJ2-1; d_call: -; v_call: TRBV11-2; clone_size: -; cdr3_aa: CASSSTTASYNEQFF; cdr3_nt: TGTGCCAGCAGCTCTACGACAGCCTCCTACAATGAGCAGTTCTTC
j_call: TRBJ2-7; d_call: TRBD1; v_call: TRBV6-1; clone_size: -; cdr3_aa: CASSNQVGQGYEQYF; cdr3_nt: TGTGCCAGCAGTAACCAAGTGGGACAGGGCTACGAGCAGTACTTC
j_call: TRBJ1-2; d_call: -; v_call: TRBV7-2; clone_size: few; cdr3_aa: CASSQQGYSLGYTF; cdr3_nt: TGTGCCAGCAGTCAGCAGGGATATTCCTTAGGCTACACCTTC
j_call: TRBJ1-3; d_call: -; v_call: TRBV11-2; clone_size: few; cdr3_aa: CASSLVAGGSGNTIYF; cdr3_nt: TGTGCCAGCAGCTTAGTTGCGGGGGGCTCTGGAAACACCATATATTTT
j_call: TRBJ2-1; d_call: -; v_call: TRBV27; clone_size: few; cdr3_aa: CASTLTSSYNEQFF; cdr3_nt: TGTGCCAGCACTCTAACGAGCTCCTACAATGAGCAGTTCTTC
j_call: TRBJ1-5; d_call: TRBD1; v_call: TRBV30; clone_size: few; cdr3_aa: CAWSEGQGIDQPQHF; cdr3_nt: TGTGCCTGGAGTGAGGGACAGGGGATTGATCAGCCCCAGCATTTT
j_call: TRBJ2-6; d_call: -; v_call: TRBV5-1; clone_size: -; cdr3_aa: CASSLAVSGANVLTF; cdr3_nt: TGCGCCAGCAGCTTGGCAGTTTCTGGGGCCAACGTCCTGACTTTC
j_call: TRBJ1-1; d_call: TRBD1; v_call: TRBV9; clone_size: -; cdr3_aa: CASSPGQEGPEAFF; cdr3_nt: TGTGCCAGCAGCCCGGGACAGGAGGGACCTGAAGCTTTCTTT
j_call: TRBJ1-1; d_call: -; v_call: TRBV4-1; clone_size: -; cdr3_aa: CASSQDPQGNTEAFF; cdr3_nt: TGCGCCAGCAGCCAAGATCCCCAGGGCAACACTGAAGCTTTCTTT
j_call: TRBJ2-3; d_call: -; v_call: TRBV5-5; clone_size: -; cdr3_aa: CASGRLAGPDTQYF; cdr3_nt: TGTGCCAGCGGACGGCTAGCCGGGCCAGATACGCAGTATTTT
j_call: TRBJ1-5; d_call: -; v_call: TRBV29-1; clone_size: few; cdr3_aa: CSVTAGGFNQPQHF; cdr3_nt: TGCAGCGTTACTGCGGGGGGGTTCAATCAGCCCCAGCATTTT
j_call: TRBJ2-1; d_call: -; v_call: TRBV9; clone_size: -; cdr3_aa: CASSPSPVSYNEQFF; cdr3_nt: TGTGCCAGCAGCCCCTCCCCCGTCTCCTACAATGAGCAGTTCTTC
j_call: TRBJ2-1; d_call: -; v_call: TRBV18; clone_size: -; cdr3_aa: CASSPEDLNSYNEQFF; cdr3_nt: TGTGCCAGCTCACCAGAAGACCTCAACTCCTACAATGAGCAGTTCTTC
j_call: TRBJ2-7; d_call: TRBD1; v_call: TRBV27; clone_size: few; cdr3_aa: CASSWGTGGEQYF; cdr3_nt: TGTGCCAGCAGTTGGGGGACAGGGGGCGAGCAGTACTTC
j_call: TRBJ2-1; d_call: TRBD2; v_call: TRBV4-1; clone_size: many; cdr3_aa: CASSRGLAYGLGFNNEQFF; cdr3_nt: TGCGCCAGCAGCCGCGGACTAGCGTACGGATTAGGGTTTAATAATGAGCAGTTCTTC
j_call: TRBJ1-4; d_call: -; v_call: TRBV7-6; clone_size: few; cdr3_aa: CASSLGGQSDEKLFF; cdr3_nt: TGTGCCAGCAGCTTAGGCGGACAGTCTGATGAAAAACTGTTTTTT